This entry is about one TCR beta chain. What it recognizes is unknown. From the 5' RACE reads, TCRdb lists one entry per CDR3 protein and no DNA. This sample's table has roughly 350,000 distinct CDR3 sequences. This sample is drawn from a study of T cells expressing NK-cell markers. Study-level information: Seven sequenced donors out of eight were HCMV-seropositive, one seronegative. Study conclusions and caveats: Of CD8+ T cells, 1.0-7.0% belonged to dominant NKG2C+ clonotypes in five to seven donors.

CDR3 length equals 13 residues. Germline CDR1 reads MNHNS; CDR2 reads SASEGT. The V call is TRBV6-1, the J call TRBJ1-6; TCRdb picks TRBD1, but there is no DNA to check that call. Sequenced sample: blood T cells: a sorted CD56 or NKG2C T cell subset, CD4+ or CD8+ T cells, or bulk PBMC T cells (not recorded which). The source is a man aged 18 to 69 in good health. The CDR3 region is CASIQGASSPLHF.